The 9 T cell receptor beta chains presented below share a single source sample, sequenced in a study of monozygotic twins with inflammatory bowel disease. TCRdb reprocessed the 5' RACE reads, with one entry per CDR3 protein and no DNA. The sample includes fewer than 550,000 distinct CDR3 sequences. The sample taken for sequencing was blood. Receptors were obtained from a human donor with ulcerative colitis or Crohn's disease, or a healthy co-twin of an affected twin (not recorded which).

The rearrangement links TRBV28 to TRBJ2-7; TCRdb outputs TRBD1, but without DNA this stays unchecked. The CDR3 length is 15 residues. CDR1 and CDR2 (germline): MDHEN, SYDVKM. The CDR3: CASSPGDRDAYEQYF.

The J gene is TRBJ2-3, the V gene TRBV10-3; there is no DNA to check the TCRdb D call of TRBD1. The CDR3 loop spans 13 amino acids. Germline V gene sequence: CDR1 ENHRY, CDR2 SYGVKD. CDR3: CAIRAGTTDTQYF.

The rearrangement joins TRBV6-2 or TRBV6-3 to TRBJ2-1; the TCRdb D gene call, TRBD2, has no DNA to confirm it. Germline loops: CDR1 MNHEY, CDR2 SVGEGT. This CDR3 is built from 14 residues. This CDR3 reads CASGSGAGVNEQFF.

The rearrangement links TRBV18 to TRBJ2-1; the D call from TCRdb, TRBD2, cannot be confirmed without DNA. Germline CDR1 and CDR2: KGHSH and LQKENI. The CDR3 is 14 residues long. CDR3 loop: CASSRDSRGTEQFF.

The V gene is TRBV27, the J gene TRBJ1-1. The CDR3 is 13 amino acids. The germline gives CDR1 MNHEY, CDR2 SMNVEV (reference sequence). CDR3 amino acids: CASSVTGITEAFF.

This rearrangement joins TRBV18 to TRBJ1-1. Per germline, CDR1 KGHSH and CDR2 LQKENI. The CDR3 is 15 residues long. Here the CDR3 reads CASSPWEGMNTEAFF.

The CDR3 loop reads CASSLRAGVRDTQYF. The gene calls are TRBV7-2 and TRBJ2-3; TCRdb's D gene call, TRBD2, goes unchecked for lack of DNA. Germline CDR1 SGHTA, CDR2 FQGNSA. The CDR3 sequence is 15 residues long. Together with reference TRBV7-2 and TRBJ2-3, the CDR3 gives the full variable domain: GAGVSQSPSNKVTEKGKDVELRCDPISGHTALYWYRQSLGQGLEFLIYFQGNSAPDKSGLPSDRFSAERTGGSVSTLTIQRTQQEDSAVYLCASSLRAGVRDTQYFGPGTRLTVL.

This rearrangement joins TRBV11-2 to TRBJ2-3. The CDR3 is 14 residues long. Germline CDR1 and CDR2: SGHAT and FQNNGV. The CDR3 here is CASSLDVLADTQYF.

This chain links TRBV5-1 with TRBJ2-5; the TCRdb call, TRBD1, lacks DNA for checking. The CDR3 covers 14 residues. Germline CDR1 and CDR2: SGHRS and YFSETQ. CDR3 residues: CASSLQGSSETQYF.